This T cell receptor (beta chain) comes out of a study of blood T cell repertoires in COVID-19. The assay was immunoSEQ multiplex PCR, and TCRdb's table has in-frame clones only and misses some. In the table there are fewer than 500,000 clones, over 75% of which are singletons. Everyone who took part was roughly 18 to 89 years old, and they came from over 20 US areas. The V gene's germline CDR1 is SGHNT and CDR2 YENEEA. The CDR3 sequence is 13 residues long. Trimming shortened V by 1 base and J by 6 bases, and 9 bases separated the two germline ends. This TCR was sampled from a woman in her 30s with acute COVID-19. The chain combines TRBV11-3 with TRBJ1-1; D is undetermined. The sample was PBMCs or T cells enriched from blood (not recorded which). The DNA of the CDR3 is TGTGCCAGCAGCTTAGTGCTAAACGCTGAAGCTTTCTTT. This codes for CASSLVLNAEAFF. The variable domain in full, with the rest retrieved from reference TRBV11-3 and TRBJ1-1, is EAGVVQSPRYKIIEKKQPVAFWCNPISGHNTLYWYLQNLGQGPELLIRYENEEAVDDSQLPKDRFSAERLKGVDSTLKIQPAELGDSAVYLCASSLVLNAEAFFGQGTRLTVV.